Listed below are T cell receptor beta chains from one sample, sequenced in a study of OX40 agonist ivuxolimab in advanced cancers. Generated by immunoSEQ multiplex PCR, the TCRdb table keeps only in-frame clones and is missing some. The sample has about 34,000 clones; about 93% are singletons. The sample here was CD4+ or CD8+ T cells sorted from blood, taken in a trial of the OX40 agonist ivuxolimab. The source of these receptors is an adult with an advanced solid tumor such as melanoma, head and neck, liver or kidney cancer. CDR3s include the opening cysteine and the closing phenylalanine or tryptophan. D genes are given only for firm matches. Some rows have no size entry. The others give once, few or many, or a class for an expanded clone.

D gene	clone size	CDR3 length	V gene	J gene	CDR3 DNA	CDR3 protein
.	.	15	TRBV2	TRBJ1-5	TGTGCCAGCAGTGCCTCTCTTGGGAACAATCAGCCCCAGCATTTT	CASSASLGNNQPQHF
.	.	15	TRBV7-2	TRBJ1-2	TGTGCCAGCAGCCTCGGAGGGGCACGGGACTATGGCTACACCTTC	CASSLGGARDYGYTF
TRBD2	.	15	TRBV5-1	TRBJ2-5	TGCGCCAGCAGCTTGATAGCGGGCACCCAAGAGACCCAGTACTTC	CASSLIAGTQETQYF
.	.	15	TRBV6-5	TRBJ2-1	TGTGCCAGCAGTTCCTTCGGGCGGGCATACAATGAGCAGTTCTTC	CASSSFGRAYNEQFF
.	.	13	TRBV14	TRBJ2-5	TGTGCCAGCAGCCACCGGACGGGGGAGACCCAGTACTTC	CASSHRTGETQYF
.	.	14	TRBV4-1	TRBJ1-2	TGCGCCAGCAGCCAAGAAGGAGGATTCGATGGCTACACCTTC	CASSQEGGFDGYTF
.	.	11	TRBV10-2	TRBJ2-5	TGCGCCAGCAGTGAGGGGGGTTTTCAGTACTTC	CASSEGGFQYF
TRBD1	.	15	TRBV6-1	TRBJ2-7	TGTGCCAGCAGCCAACCCTGGGACAGGGTGTGGGAGCAGTACTTC	CASSQPWDRVWEQYF
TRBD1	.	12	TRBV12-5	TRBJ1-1	TGTGCTAGTGGTTTAGAGGGGGCGTCAGCTTTCTTT	CASGLEGASAFF
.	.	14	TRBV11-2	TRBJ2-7	TGTGCCAGCAGCCCTCTCCCTCAGTTGGGGGAGCAGTACTTC	CASSPLPQLGEQYF
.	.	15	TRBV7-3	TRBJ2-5	TGTGCCAGCAGCTTGTCCGGCGGAGTCGGAGAGACCCAGTACTTC	CASSLSGGVGETQYF
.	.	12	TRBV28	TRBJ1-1	TGTGCCAGCAGGGGAGGGAACACTGAAGCTTTCTTT	CASRGGNTEAFF
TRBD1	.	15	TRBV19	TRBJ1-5	TGTGCCAGTAGTCCGACAGGGGCTAGCAATCAGCCCCAGCATTTT	CASSPTGASNQPQHF
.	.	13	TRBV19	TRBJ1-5	TGTGCCAGTAGATACGACAGATATCAGCCCCAGCATTTT	CASRYDRYQPQHF
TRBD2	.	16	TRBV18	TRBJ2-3	TGTGCCAGCTCACCGGGCGGGGGGGCCCTCGCAGATACGCAGTATTTT	CASSPGGGALADTQYF
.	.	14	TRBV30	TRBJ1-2	TGTGCCTCACAAGGGGCGGCTGTGAACTATGGCTACACCTTC	CASQGAAVNYGYTF
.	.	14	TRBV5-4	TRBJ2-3	TGTGCCAGCAGCTTGGTCCGAAGCACAGATACGCAGTATTTT	CASSLVRSTDTQYF
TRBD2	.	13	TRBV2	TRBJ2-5	TGTGCCAGCAGATTAGGGGAGGGAGAGACCCAGTACTTC	CASRLGEGETQYF
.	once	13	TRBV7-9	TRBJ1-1	TGTGCCAGCAGCTTATGGGGGAAAACTGAAGCTTTCTTT	CASSLWGKTEAFF
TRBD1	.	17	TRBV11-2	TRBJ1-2	TGTGCCAGCAGCTTAGACACCGGGACAGGGGCGATCGGAGGCTACACCTTC	CASSLDTGTGAIGGYTF
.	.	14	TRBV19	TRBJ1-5	TGTGCCTTCTCACTGGGTTATAGCAATCAGCCCCAGCATTTT	CAFSLGYSNQPQHF
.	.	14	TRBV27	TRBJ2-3	TGTGCCAGCAGTTTCCAAAGGGGGGGGGATACGCAGTATTTT	CASSFQRGGDTQYF
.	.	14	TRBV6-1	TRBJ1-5	TGTGCCAGCATGGTCGCGGGATACAATCAGCCCCAGCATTTT	CASMVAGYNQPQHF
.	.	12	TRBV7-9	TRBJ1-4	TGTGCCAGCAGGGCTGCTTCCGATAAACTGTTTTTT	CASRAASDKLFF
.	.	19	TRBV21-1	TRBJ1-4	TGTGCCAGCAGCAAAAGGGCAGGGGAATTTTGGAGGTCTAATGAAAAACTGTTTTTT	CASSKRAGEFWRSNEKLFF
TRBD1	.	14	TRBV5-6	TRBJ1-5	TGTGCCAGCAGCGCTGGGACAGGGGATCGGCCCCAGCATTTT	CASSAGTGDRPQHF
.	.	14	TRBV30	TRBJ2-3	TGTGCCTGGAGGAATCCAAGTAGCACAGATACGCAGTATTTT	CAWRNPSSTDTQYF
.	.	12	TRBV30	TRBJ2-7	TGTGCCTGGAGTCCCTCCATGGGCGAGCAGTACTTC	CAWSPSMGEQYF
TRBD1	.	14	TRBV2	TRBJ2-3	TGTGCCAGCAGTGGACAGGGGAGGACAGATACGCAGTATTTT	CASSGQGRTDTQYF
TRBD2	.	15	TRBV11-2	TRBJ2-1	TGTGCCAGCAGCCTTGGGACTAGCGGGATTAATGAGCAGTTCTTC	CASSLGTSGINEQFF
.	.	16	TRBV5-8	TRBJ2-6	TGTGCCAGCAGCCAACTCCTGGGTCCTGGGGCCAACGTCCTGACTTTC	CASSQLLGPGANVLTF